The 13 T cell receptor beta chains given below trace back to one sample, sequenced in a study of blood T cell repertoires in COVID-19. Libraries were prepared by immunoSEQ multiplex PCR; TCRdb keeps only in-frame clonotypes and omits some of them. This table holds about 110,000 clones, around 90% found once. The sequenced material came from peripheral blood. These TCRs come from a woman between 50 and 59 years old with active or convalescent COVID-19.

The rearrangement uses TRBV5-4 and TRBJ1-1; unclear D gene. The CDR3 length is 15 residues. Germline lookup yields CDR1 SGHNT and CDR2 YYREEE (reference sequence). Deletions cut 4 bases from V and 0 bases from J, with 13 bases between. The CDR3 region has the DNA TGTGCCAGCAGCCCCTCCCTGGGCGTGAACACTGAAGCTTTCTTT. It encodes CASSPSLGVNTEAFF.

The V and J genes are TRBV18 and TRBJ1-1, with TRBD1 as a possible D gene (5 bases). The germline gives CDR1 KGHSH, CDR2 LQKENI. V lost 4 bases, J lost 1 base, and 10 bases lay in between. CDR3 length: 14 residues. The CDR3 nucleotides read TGTGCCAGCTCACGGGGGGGATGGAACACTGAAGCTTTCTTT. It encodes CASSRGGWNTEAFF.

The V gene is TRBV14, the J gene TRBJ2-5; 9 bases map to TRBD2. Germline CDR1 and CDR2: SGHDN and FVKESK. This CDR3 comprises 16 residues. With V trimmed by 4 bases and J by 0 bases, 6 bases remained unmatched. The CDR3 DNA follows: TGTGCCAGCAGCCCCTATAGCGGGAGAAACCAAGAGACCCAGTACTTC. Encoded protein: CASSPYSGRNQETQYF. Drawing the rest from reference TRBV14 and TRBJ2-5, the complete variable domain is EAGVTQFPSHSVIEKGQTVTLRCDPISGHDNLYWYRRVMGKEIKFLLHFVKESKQDESGMPNNRFLAERTGGTYSTLKVQPAELEDSGVYFCASSPYSGRNQETQYFGPGTRLLVL.

The J gene is TRBJ1-1, the V gene TRBV6-5; the D is unclear. There are 16 residues in the CDR3. Deletions cut 0 bases from V and 4 bases from J, with 15 bases between. Germline V CDR1 and CDR2: MNHEY, SVGAGI. The DNA for the CDR3 is TGTGCCAGCAGTTACTCGCGTGGACTTCAAGGCACTGAAGCTTTCTTT. Protein: CASSYSRGLQGTEAFF.

V is TRBV5-6 and J is TRBJ2-2; D is perhaps TRBD2 (6 bases). From germline, CDR1 is SGHDT and CDR2 YYEEEE. V lost 4 bases and J lost 7, with 11 bases in between. The CDR3 length is 13 residues. The CDR3 coding sequence is TGTGCCAGCAGCCTCCTGGGGGGCGGGGAGCTGTTTTTT. It is translated as CASSLLGGGELFF.

The chain employs TRBV11-3 and TRBJ2-2; 8 nucleotides match TRBD2. Germline values: CDR1 SGHNT, CDR2 YENEEA. Trimming took 5 bases from V and 7 from J; bases not matched to a gene: 18. CDR3 length equals 18 residues. CDR3 DNA sequence: TGTGCCAGCAGCGCCGGAGCCGGAGCGGGAGAGCGATTCGGGGAGCTGTTTTTT. Amino acids: CASSAGAGAGERFGELFF.

This chain connects TRBV5-4 to TRBJ2-1; D ambiguous. V was cut by 4 bases and J by 10 bases, with 15 bases left in between. The germline V gene has CDR1 SGHNT and CDR2 YYREEE (reference sequence). The CDR3 spans 13 residues. The CDR3 DNA sequence: TGTGCCAGCAGCCCTGACTCAATCGGCGAGCAGTTCTTC. Its protein product is CASSPDSIGEQFF.

This chain links TRBV19 with TRBJ1-6, with a tentative D call TRBD1 (5 bases). V lost 5 bases and J lost 10, with 15 bases in between. The V gene's germline CDR1 is LNHDA and CDR2 SQIVND (reference sequence). The CDR3 runs 14 residues. Here the CDR3 DNA reads TGTGCCAGTAGTCACCCAACAGGCACCTCACCCCTCCACTTT. Amino acid sequence: CASSHPTGTSPLHF.

The genes are TRBV6-5 and TRBJ1-1, with 8 bases aligning to TRBD1. Germline-derived CDR1 and CDR2 are MNHEY and SVGAGI. V lost 2 bases to trimming and J lost 5 bases; unmatched junction nucleotides: 10. There are 16 residues in the CDR3. CDR3 residues: CASSYRDTQGGTEAFF. The DNA of the CDR3 is TGTGCCAGCAGTTACCGAGATACACAGGGGGGAACTGAAGCTTTCTTT.

The chain carries TRBV4-1 and TRBJ2-5; 7 bases align to TRBD1. CDR1 is MGHRA, CDR2 YSYEKL, per germline. The V gene end was trimmed by 0 bases and the J gene end by 5 bases; junction bases not matched to a gene: 6. This CDR3 has 15 amino acids. CDR3: CASSQEEQGWETQYF. CDR3 coding DNA: TGCGCCAGCAGCCAAGAGGAACAGGGGTGGGAGACCCAGTACTTC.

This clone was found once. The rearrangement joins TRBV7-2 to TRBJ1-1; tentative D call: TRBD1 (5 bases). Trimming pared 2 bases from V and 8 bases from J, leaving 18 bases between. CDR1 and CDR2 (germline): SGHTA, FQGNSA. This CDR3 contains 15 residues. The CDR3 loop is CASSLNWQGFGEAFF. CDR3 coding DNA: TGTGCCAGCAGCTTAAATTGGCAGGGCTTCGGCGAAGCTTTCTTT.

The chain joins TRBV4-3 to TRBJ2-5; maybe TRBD2 (5 bases). Germline loops: CDR1 LGHNA, CDR2 YSLEER. The length of the CDR3 is 15 residues. V was clipped by 1 base and J by 5 bases, with 14 bases between them. CDR3 region: CASSQGGRVGETQYF. The CDR3 DNA follows: TGCGCCAGCAGCCAAGGCGGGCGGGTGGGGGAGACCCAGTACTTC.

In its sample, this clone was seen once. The rearrangement uses TRBV19 and TRBJ2-3; TRBD2 agrees at 8 bases. The CDR3 is made up of 15 amino acids. V lost 5 bases to trimming and J lost 2 bases; unmatched junction nucleotides: 6. Germline CDR1 and CDR2: LNHDA and SQIVND (reference sequence). CDR3 DNA sequence: TGTGCCAGTAGTTTCGTAGCGGGGACCACAGATACGCAGTATTTT. This encodes CASSFVAGTTDTQYF.